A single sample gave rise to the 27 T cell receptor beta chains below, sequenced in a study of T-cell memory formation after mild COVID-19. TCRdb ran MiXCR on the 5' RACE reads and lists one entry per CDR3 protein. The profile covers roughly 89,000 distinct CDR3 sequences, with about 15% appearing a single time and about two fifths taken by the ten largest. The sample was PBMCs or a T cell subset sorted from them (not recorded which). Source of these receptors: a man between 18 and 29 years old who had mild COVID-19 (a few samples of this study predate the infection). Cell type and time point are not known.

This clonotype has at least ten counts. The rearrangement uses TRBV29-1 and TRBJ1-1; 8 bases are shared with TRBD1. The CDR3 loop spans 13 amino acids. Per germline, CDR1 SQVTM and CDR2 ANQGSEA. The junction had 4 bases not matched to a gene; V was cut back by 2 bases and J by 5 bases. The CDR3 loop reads CSVEHRGGTEAFF. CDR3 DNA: TGCAGCGTTGAACACAGGGGGGGAACTGAAGCTTTCTTT.

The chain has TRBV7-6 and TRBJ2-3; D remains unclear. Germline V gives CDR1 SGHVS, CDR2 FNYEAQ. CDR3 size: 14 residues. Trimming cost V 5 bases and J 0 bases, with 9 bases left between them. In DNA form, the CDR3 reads TGTGCCAGCAGCCCTTCCACTAGCACAGATACGCAGTATTTT. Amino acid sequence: CASSPSTSTDTQYF.

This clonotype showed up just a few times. The CDR3 coding sequence is TGCGCCAGCAGCCAAGATGTCGAAGTAATCATTCAGTACTTC. Its protein is CASSQDVEVIIQYF. The chain couples TRBV4-1 to TRBJ2-4; D not certain. V lost 0 bases, J lost 9 bases, and 12 bases lay in between. Looked up from germline, CDR1 is MGHRA and CDR2 is YSYEKL. CDR3 length equals 14 residues.

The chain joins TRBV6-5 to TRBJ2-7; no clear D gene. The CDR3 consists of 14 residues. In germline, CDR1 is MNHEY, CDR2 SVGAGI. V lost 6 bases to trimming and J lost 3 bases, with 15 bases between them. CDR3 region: CASRSSPPHYEQYF. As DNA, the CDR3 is TGTGCCAGCAGAAGTTCCCCCCCACACTACGAGCAGTACTTC.

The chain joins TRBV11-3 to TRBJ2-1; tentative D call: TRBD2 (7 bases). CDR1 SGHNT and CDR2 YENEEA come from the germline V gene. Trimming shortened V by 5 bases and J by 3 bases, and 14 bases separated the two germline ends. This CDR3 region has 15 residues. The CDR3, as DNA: TGTGCCAGCAGCCATGGGGAGGGGGGCTACAATGAGCAGTTCTTC. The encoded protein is CASSHGEGGYNEQFF.

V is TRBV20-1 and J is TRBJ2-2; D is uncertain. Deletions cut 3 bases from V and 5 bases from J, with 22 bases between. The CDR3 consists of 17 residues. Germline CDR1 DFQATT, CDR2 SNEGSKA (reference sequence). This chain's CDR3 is CSASPPFQVLSTGELFF. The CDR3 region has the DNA TGCAGTGCTAGCCCCCCCTTTCAGGTCCTATCTACCGGGGAGCTGTTTTTT.

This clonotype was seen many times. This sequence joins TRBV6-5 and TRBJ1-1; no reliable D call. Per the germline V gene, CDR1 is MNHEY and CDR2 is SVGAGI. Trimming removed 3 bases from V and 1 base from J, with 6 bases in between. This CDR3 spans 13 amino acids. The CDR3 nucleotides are TGTGCCAGCAGTTATGGTGAGAACACTGAAGCTTTCTTT. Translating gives CASSYGENTEAFF.

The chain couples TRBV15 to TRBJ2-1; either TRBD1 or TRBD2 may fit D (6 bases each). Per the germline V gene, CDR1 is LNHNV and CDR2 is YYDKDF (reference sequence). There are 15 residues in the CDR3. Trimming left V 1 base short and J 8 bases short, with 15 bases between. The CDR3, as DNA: TGTGCCACCAGCAGAGGGTCGGGGGCAGGCCATGAGCAGTTCTTC. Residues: CATSRGSGAGHEQFF. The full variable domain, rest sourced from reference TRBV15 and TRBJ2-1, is DAMVIQNPRYQVTQFGKPVTLSCSQTLNHNVMYWYQQKSSQAPKLLFHYYDKDFNNEADTPDNFQSRRPNTSFCFLDIRSPGLGDTAMYLCATSRGSGAGHEQFFGPGTRLTVL.

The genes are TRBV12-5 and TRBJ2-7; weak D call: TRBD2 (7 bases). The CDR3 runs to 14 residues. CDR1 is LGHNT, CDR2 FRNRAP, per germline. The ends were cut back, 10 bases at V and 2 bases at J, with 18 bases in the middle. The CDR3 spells CATQPAGAPYEQYF. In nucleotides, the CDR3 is TGTGCTACCCAGCCCGCGGGGGCCCCCTACGAGCAGTACTTC.

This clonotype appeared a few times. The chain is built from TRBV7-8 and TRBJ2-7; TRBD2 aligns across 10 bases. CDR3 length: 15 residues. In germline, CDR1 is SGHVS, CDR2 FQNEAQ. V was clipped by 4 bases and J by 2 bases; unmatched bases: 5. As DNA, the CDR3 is TGTGCCAGCAGCTCCTGGACTAGCGGTACCTACGAGCAGTACTTC. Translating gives CASSSWTSGTYEQYF.

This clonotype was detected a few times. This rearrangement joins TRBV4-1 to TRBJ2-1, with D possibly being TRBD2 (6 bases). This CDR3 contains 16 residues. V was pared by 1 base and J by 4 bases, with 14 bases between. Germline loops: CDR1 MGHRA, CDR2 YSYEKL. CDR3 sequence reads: CASSQGWGLLYNEQFF. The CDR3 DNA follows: TGCGCCAGCAGCCAAGGGTGGGGACTCTTATACAATGAGCAGTTCTTC.

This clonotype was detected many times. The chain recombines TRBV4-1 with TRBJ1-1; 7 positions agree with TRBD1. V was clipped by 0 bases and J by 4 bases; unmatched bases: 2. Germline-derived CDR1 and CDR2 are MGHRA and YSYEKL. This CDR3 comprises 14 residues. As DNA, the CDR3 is TGCGCCAGCAGCCAAGAAGGGGGCCCCACTGAAGCTTTCTTT. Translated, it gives CASSQEGGPTEAFF.

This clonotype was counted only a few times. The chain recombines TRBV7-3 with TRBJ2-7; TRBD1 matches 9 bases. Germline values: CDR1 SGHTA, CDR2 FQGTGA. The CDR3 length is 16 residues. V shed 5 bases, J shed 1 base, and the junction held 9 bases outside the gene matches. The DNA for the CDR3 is TGTGCCAGCAGCCCTATACCGGACAGGGGTTCCTACGAGCAGTACGTC. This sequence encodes CASSPIPDRGSYEQYV.

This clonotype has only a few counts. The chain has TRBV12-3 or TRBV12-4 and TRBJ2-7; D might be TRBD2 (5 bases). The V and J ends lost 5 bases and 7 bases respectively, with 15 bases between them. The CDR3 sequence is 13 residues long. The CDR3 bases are TGTGCCAGCAGTCGCGCGGGCGCGAGGGAGCAGTACTTC. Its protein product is CASSRAGAREQYF.

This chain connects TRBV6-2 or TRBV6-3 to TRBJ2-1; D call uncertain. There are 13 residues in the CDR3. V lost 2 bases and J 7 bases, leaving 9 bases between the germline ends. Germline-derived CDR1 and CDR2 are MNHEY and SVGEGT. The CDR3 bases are TGTGCCAGCAGTTACAGGCAGACAAATGAGCAGTTCTTC. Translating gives CASSYRQTNEQFF.

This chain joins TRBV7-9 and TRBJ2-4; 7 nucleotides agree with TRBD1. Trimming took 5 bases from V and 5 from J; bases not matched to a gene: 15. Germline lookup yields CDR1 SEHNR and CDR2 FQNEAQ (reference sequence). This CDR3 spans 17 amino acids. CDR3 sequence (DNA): TGTGCCAGCAGCCAACCCTGTGTTGGGGACAGTGAAAACATTCAGTACTTC. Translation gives CASSQPCVGDSENIQYF.

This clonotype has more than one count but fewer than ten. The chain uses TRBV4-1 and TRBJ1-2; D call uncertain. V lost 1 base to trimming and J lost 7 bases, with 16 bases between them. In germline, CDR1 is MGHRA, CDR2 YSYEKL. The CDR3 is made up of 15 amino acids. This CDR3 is CASSQGEGKSVGYTF. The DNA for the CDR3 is TGCGCCAGCAGCCAAGGGGAAGGAAAATCGGTTGGCTACACCTTC.

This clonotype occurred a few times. This chain's CDR3 is CSAHQGPYEQYV. CDR3 in DNA: TGCAGTGCCCACCAGGGTCCCTACGAGCAGTACGTC. The chain links TRBV20-1 to TRBJ2-7; D perhaps matches TRBD1 (5 bases). Trimming cost V 6 bases and J 2 bases, with 11 bases left between them. Per the germline V gene, CDR1 is DFQATT and CDR2 is SNEGSKA (reference sequence). The CDR3 loop spans 12 amino acids.

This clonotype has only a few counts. The CDR3 DNA follows: TGCGCCAGCAGCCCTACAGGGGCCCCTCACTCTGGAAACACCATATATTTT. Protein sequence: CASSPTGAPHSGNTIYF. The chain uses TRBV23-1 and TRBJ1-3, with 7 bases fitting TRBD1. TRBV23-1 is filed as an ORF, its function uncertain. The V gene end was trimmed by 6 bases and the J gene end by 0 bases; junction bases not matched to a gene: 11. The CDR3 has 17 amino acids.

In DNA, the CDR3 is TGCGCCAGCAGCTTGTTCTCCGGGGGCGTCTTTGAATCGTTCTTC. This translates into CASSLFSGGVFESFF. The chain links TRBV5-1 to TRBJ2-1, with D tentatively TRBD1 or TRBD2 (6 bases each). V lost 1 base, J lost 15 bases, and 23 bases lay in between. Per germline, CDR1 SGHRS and CDR2 YFSETQ. This CDR3 spans 15 amino acids.

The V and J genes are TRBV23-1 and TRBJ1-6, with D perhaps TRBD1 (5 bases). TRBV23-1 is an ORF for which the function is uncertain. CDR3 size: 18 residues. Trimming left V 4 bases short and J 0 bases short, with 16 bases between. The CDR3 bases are TGCGCCAGCAGTCCCCCCCGGGGCCACAGCTCCTATAATTCACCCCTCCACTTT. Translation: CASSPPRGHSSYNSPLHF.

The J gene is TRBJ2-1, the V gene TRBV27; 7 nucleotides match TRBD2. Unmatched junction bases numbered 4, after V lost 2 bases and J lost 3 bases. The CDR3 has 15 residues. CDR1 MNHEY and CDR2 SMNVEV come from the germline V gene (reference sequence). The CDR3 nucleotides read TGTGCCAGCAGTTTAGGTCCGGGGGGCTACAATGAGCAGTTCTTC. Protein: CASSLGPGGYNEQFF.

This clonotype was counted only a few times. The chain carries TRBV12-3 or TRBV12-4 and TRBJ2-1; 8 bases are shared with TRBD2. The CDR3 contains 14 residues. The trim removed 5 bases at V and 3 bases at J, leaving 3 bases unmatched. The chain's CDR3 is CASSVSGGYNEQFF. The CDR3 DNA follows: TGTGCCAGCAGTGTAAGCGGGGGCTACAATGAGCAGTTCTTC.

The CDR3 DNA reads TGTGCCACCAGCGGATGGGGGCCGACTGGCGGCGGAACTAGCACAGATACGCAGTATTTT. It specifies CATSGWGPTGGGTSTDTQYF. This rearrangement joins TRBV24-1 to TRBJ2-3; D may be TRBD1 (6 bases). V dropped 7 bases and J dropped 0 bases, with 28 bases sitting between them. CDR1 KGHDR and CDR2 SFDVKD come from the germline V gene. CDR3 length: 20 residues.

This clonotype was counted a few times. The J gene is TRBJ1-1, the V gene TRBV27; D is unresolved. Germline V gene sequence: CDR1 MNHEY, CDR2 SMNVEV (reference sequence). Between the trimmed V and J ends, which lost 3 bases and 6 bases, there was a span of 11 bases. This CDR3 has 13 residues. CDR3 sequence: CASSFLGSAEAFF. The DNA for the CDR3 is TGTGCCAGCAGTTTTTTGGGGTCGGCTGAAGCTTTCTTT.

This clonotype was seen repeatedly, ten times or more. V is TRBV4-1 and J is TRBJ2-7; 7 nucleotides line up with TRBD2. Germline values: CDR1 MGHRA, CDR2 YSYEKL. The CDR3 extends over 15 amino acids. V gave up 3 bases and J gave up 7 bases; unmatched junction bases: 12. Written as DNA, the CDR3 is TGCGCCAGCAGCCACCCGGGGATGGCCGGGGGGGAGCAGTACTTC. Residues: CASSHPGMAGGEQYF.

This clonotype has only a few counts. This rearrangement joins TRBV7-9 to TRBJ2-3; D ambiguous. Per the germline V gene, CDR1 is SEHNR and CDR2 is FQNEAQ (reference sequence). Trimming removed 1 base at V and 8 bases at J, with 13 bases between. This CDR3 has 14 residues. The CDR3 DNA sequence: TGTGCCAGCAGCTTAGAAGTCAGCCCCGGTACGCAGTATTTT. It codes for CASSLEVSPGTQYF.